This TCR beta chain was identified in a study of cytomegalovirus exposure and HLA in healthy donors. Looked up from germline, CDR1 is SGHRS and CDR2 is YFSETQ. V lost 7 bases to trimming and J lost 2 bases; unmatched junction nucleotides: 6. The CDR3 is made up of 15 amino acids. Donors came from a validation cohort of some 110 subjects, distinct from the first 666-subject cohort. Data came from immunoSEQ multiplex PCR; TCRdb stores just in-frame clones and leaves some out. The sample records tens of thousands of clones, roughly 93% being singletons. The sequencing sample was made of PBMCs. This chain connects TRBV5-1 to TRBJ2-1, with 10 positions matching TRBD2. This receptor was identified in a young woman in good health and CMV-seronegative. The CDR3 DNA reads TGCGCCAGCGGACTACTAGCGGGGACCTACAATGAGCAGTTCTTC. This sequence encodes CASGLLAGTYNEQFF.